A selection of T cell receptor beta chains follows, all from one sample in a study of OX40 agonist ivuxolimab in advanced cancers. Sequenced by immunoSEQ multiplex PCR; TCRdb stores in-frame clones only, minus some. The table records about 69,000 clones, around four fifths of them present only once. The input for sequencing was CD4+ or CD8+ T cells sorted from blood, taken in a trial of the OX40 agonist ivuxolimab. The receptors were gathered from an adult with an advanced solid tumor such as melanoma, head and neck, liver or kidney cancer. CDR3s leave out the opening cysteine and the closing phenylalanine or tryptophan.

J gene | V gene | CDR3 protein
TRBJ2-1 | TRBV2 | ASSERFGQF
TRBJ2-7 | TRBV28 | ASSPPSYEQY
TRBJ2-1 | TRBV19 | ASTPPRPGGNEQF
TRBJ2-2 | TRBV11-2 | ASSFPAANTGELF
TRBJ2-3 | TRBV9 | ASSVRGGFDTQY
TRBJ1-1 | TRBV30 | AWSVLRGRGASEAF
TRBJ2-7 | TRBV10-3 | AISEMEGSYEQY
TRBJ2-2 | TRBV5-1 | ASRRPAGSLSGDTGELF
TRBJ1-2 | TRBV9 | ASSGQGGYYGYT
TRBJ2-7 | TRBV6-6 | ASKKGSYEQY
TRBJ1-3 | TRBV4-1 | ASSPGQYGGNTIY
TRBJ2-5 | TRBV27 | ASQETQY
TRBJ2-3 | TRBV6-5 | ASSYSWGSAQY
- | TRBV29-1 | SVRQSTYEQY
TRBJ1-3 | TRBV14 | ASSPDLGGNTIY
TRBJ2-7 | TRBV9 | ASSVGPGGPSYEQY
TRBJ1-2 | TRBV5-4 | ASSREGNTYGYT
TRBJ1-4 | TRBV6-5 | ASSYSGVNEKLF
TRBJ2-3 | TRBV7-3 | ASSLSNREENTQY
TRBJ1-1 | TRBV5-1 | ASSLRAGAITEAF
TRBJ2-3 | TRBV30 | AWKAGGRATDTQY
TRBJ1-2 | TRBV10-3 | AISDSGLVGYT
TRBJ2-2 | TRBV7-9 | ASSDRGRNTGELF
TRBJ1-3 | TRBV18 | ASSPADRAGNTIY
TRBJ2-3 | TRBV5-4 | ASSAGQREQKDTQY
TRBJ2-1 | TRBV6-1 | ASSEYSASTSGPYNEQF
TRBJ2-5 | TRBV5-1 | ASSLSGASGGFQETQY
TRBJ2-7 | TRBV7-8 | ASSADRASYEQY
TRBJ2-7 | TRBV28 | ASSLVAANYEQY
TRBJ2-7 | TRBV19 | ASSLDAPSSYEQY
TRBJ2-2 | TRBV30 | AWSRPPSGTGELF
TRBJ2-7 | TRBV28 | ASSLSTGPFVYEQY
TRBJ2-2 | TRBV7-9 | ASSFGSGFYTGELF
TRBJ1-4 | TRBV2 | ASRKSDREEKLF
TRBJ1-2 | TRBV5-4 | ASSLGAQGAQYGYT
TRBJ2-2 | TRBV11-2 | ASSLGAGGNTGELF
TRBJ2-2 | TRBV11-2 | ASSLGGGTGELF
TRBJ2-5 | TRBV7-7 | ASSLGYQETQY
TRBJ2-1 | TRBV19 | ASERRGMSLGYNEQF
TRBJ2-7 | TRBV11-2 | ASSFAGTGAYEQY
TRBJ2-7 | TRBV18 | ASSPGGANYEQY
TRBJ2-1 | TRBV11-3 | ASSSRYNEQF
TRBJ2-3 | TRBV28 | ASWDRVTDTQY
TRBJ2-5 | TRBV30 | AWSVAPLQETQY
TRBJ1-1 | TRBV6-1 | ASRTGFMNTEAF
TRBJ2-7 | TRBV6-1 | ASSPRVPGEQY
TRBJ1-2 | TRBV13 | ASSFTGTGNYGYT